This T cell receptor (beta chain) was retrieved from a study of regulatory T cells in long-lasting Graves disease. Overall study results and limits: Persistent cases favored TRBV28, TRBJ1-2 and TRBJ2-5.

The trim removed 3 bases at V and 0 bases at J, leaving 6 bases unmatched. The CDR3 runs 16 residues. Germline CDR1 is SEHNR and CDR2 is FQNEAQ (reference sequence). Assembly of TCR beta libraries relied on iRepertoire HTBI primers together with Arm-PCR of CDR3 regions. Authors' processing steps: The samples yielded about 63 TRBV and roughly 15 TRBJ segments. Each CDR3 protein is one row after TCRdb ran MiXCR on the multiplex PCR reads. V and J calls and clone size were set by TCRdb, not the authors. Of roughly 560,000 distinct CDR3 sequences in the sample, around 11% were seen once. This clonotype occurred a few times. The antigen remains unidentified. Time point: newly diagnosed GD, antithyroid drugs for less than 3 months. Following extraction of RNA from PBMCs, that RNA was used to make the TCR library. Peripheral blood, around 9 milliliters per patient, was collected in EDTA tubes. The same sample was also used in a study of T cells in Graves' hyperthyroidism and ophthalmopathy.

The chain is built from TRBV7-9 and TRBJ2-3, with 7 positions matching TRBD2. The material sequenced was peripheral blood mononuclear cells (PBMCs), taken at new diagnosis, from a patient treated with antithyroid drugs. The TCR sequence derives from a woman aged 30 to 39 with Graves disease. In DNA, the CDR3 is TGTGCCAGCAGCTTCCGGGACTACTACAGCACAGATACGCAGTATTTT. Translating gives CASSFRDYYSTDTQYF.